The 6 T cell receptor beta chains listed next were all sequenced from one sample in a study of blood T cell repertoires in COVID-19 (dated by TCRdb to the early 2020s). The method was the immunoSEQ multiplex PCR assay. TCRdb obtained this table from immuneACCESS and retained in-frame rearrangements with V and J assigned. These tables miss some clones; where compared with another copy, unresolved V genes account for less than half of the shortfall, and the remainder is unexplained. The sample table holds 60,000 to 75,000 clones, of which 87% were seen once. The ten largest clonotypes hold roughly 3.1% of the sample. Source material: peripheral blood. Receptors were obtained from a woman aged 45 to 65 with COVID-19, enrolled during active disease.

This clone came up once. The rearrangement links TRBV5-4 to TRBJ2-5; D possibly corresponds to TRBD2 (5 bases). Deletions cut 1 base from V and 5 bases from J, with 12 bases between. CDR3 length equals 14 residues. The germline gives CDR1 SGHNT, CDR2 YYREEE (reference sequence). The CDR3 loop reads CASSLPDGGETQYF. CDR3 DNA sequence: TGTGCCAGCAGCTTGCCGGACGGCGGGGAGACCCAGTACTTC.

This rearrangement joins TRBV19 to TRBJ1-2, with D perhaps matching TRBD1 (5 bases). CDR1 LNHDA and CDR2 SQIVND come from the germline V gene (reference sequence). CDR3 length equals 17 residues. Trimming cost V 5 bases and J 0 bases, with 19 bases left between them. The chain's CDR3 is CASSDHVGQVANYGYTF. The CDR3 bases are TGTGCCAGTAGTGACCACGTCGGACAAGTAGCTAACTATGGCTACACCTTC.

The genes are TRBV5-6 and TRBJ1-1; D gene ambiguous. The CDR3 totals 15 residues. V lost 0 bases and J lost 4, with 13 bases in between. Germline loops: CDR1 SGHDT, CDR2 YYEEEE. CDR3 sequence: CASSLVISEGTEAFF. Here the CDR3 DNA reads TGTGCCAGCAGCTTGGTAATTTCCGAGGGCACTGAAGCTTTCTTT.

The V and J genes are TRBV28 and TRBJ1-5, with TRBD1 matching 8 bases. V dropped 11 bases and J dropped 4; count of bases not matched to a gene: 10. The CDR3 is made up of 14 amino acids. Germline assignment: CDR1 MDHEN and CDR2 SYDVKM. CDR3 sequence (DNA): TGTGCCGGGAAACTTCAGGGGGCTAATCAGCCCCAGCATTTT. Amino acid sequence: CAGKLQGANQPQHF.

The chain recombines TRBV30 with TRBJ2-4; the match to TRBD1 covers 10 bases. CDR3 length: 16 amino acids. V was clipped by 0 bases and J by 9 bases; unmatched bases: 11. Germline CDR1 is GTSNPN and CDR2 is SVGIG (reference sequence). The CDR3 is CAWSVGTGAGDSIQYF. DNA of the CDR3: TGTGCCTGGAGTGTAGGGACAGGGGCAGGGGATAGCATTCAGTACTTC.

The chain couples TRBV10-3 to TRBJ1-3, with D hard to call. Trimming removed 6 bases at V and 8 bases at J, with 11 bases between. Germline V gene data show CDR1 as ENHRY and CDR2 as SYGVKD. The CDR3 runs 12 residues. The CDR3 DNA reads as TGTGCCATCAGAACTCGCGGGGACACCATATATTTT. This sequence encodes CAIRTRGDTIYF.